Listed here are 10 T cell receptor beta chains from one sample, sequenced in a study of shared clonotypes between healthy human individuals. Repertoires were generated with immunoSEQ multiplex PCR, while TCRdb's copy carries only in-frame clones and drops some. The sample consists of hundreds of thousands of clones, around three quarters of them appearing once. The sample taken for sequencing was PBMCs. The receptor set was obtained from a woman aged 35 to 49 in good health. Some clones in this sample may be carry-over from other donors' samples.

This clone was seen ten or more times. The J gene is TRBJ2-5, the V gene TRBV30; D is possibly TRBD2 (5 bases). TRBJ2-7 explains the end of the DNA better; the J call may be wrong. The CDR3 is made up of 13 amino acids. Germline V gene lookup returns CDR1 GTSNPN and CDR2 SVGIG (reference sequence). This CDR3 is CAWEGPFKGEQYF. The CDR3 nucleotides read TGTGCCTGGGAGGGTCCCTTTAAGGGCGAGCAGTACTTC.

This chain uses TRBV27 with TRBJ2-7; 10 nucleotides agree with TRBD2. V shed 2 bases and J 6 bases; nucleotides not matched to a gene: 4. CDR3 length: 14 residues. Germline V gene data show CDR1 as MNHEY and CDR2 as SMNVEV (reference sequence). Here the CDR3 reads CASSLTSGMFEQYF. The CDR3 nucleotides are TGTGCCAGCAGTTTAACTAGCGGGATGTTCGAGCAGTACTTC.

This rearrangement joins TRBV18 to TRBJ2-5; D unresolved. The CDR3 loop spans 15 amino acids. Trimming removed 2 bases at V and 3 bases at J, with 13 bases between. From germline, CDR1 is KGHSH and CDR2 LQKENI. CDR3 in DNA: TGTGCCAGCTCACCATATCTGGCAGATGAAGAGACCCAGTACTTC. It codes for CASSPYLADEETQYF.

Note on this clone: A read error may account for a junction end that differs from germline. The CDR3 nucleotides are TGTGCCACCGGCAGACATCCGGGATCGAACACTGAAGCTTTCTTT. Residues: CATGRHPGSNTEAFF. The chain is built from TRBV15 and TRBJ1-1; D unclear. The CDR3 loop spans 15 amino acids. Looked up from germline, CDR1 is LNHNV and CDR2 is YYDKDF (reference sequence).

The CDR3 bases are TGTGCCAGTAGTAAGCTAGCGGACAATACGCAGTATTTT. Protein sequence: CASSKLADNTQYF. This chain joins TRBV19 and TRBJ2-3; 7 bases are a match to TRBD2. The CDR3 is 13 residues long. Germline V gene sequence: CDR1 LNHDA, CDR2 SQIVND (reference sequence). The trim removed 4 bases at V and 7 bases at J, leaving 5 bases unmatched. The entire variable domain, with the rest obtained from reference TRBV19 and TRBJ2-3, is as follows: DGGITQSPKYLFRKEGQNVTLSCEQNLNHDAMYWYRQDPGQGLRLIYYSQIVNDFQKGDIAEGYSVSREKKESFPLTVTSAQKNPTAFYLCASSKLADNTQYFGPGTRLTVL.

CDR3 bases: TGTGCCAGCAGCTTAGGGGAATCCTACAATGAGCAGTTCTTC. Its protein is CASSLGESYNEQFF. The chain joins TRBV7-3 to TRBJ2-1; D gene unclear. Germline V lookup: CDR1 SGHTA, CDR2 FQGTGA. Trimming took 2 bases from V and 1 from J, leaving 6 bases between them. The CDR3 is 14 residues long. The complete variable domain, with remaining parts taken from reference TRBV7-3 and TRBJ2-1, reads GAGVSQTPSNKVTEKGKYVELRCDPISGHTALYWYRQSLGQGPEFLIYFQGTGAADDSGLPNDRFFAVRPEGSVSTLKIQRTERGDSAVYLCASSLGESYNEQFFGPGTRLTVL.

V gene TRBV12-5 combines with J gene TRBJ2-5; TRBD2 matches 11 bases. The CDR3 length is 16 residues. Germline V gives CDR1 LGHNT, CDR2 FRNRAP. V was pared by 5 bases and J by 5 bases, with 10 bases of the junction left unmatched. The CDR3 DNA sequence: TGTGCTAGTGGTCCTGGGACTAGCGGACCCGCGGAGACCCAGTACTTC. It codes for CASGPGTSGPAETQYF.

The V call is TRBV20-1, the J call TRBJ2-7, with D hard to call. Germline V gene data show CDR1 as DFQATT and CDR2 as SNEGSKA (reference sequence). V dropped 1 base and J dropped 13 bases, with 5 bases sitting between them. The CDR3 extends over 8 amino acids. CDR3 loop: CSARGGYF. CDR3 sequence (DNA): TGCAGTGCTAGAGGGGGTTACTTC.

The CDR3 nucleotides read TGTGCCAGCAGCTTATTCCCACCAAGCGGGAACACCGGGGAGCTGTTTTTT. This gives the protein CASSLFPPSGNTGELFF. This chain connects TRBV7-2 to TRBJ2-2, with a tentative D call TRBD2 (5 bases). The CDR3 loop spans 17 amino acids. Trimming shortened V by 2 bases and J by 1 base, and 14 bases separated the two germline ends. From germline, CDR1 is SGHTA and CDR2 FQGNSA.

Remarks on this clone: Different DNA sequences within this sample yield the same CDR3. This chain connects TRBV29-1 to TRBJ2-5; the D is unclear. The CDR3 is 11 amino acids. Germline V gene lookup returns CDR1 SQVTM and CDR2 ANQGSEA. Trimming cost V 4 bases and J 2 bases, with 5 bases left between them. In nucleotides, the CDR3 is TGCAGCGTTGGCGAACAAGAGACCCAGTACTTC. It specifies CSVGEQETQYF.